Sequencing of this T cell receptor beta chain was carried out in a study of human T cells and chemical hapten exposure. General study findings and limits: PT1 expanded TCR counts correlated positively with patch test score.

Authors' data handling: Samples had a median of 95,638 TCRs, ranging 23,224 to 690,600. MiXCR was run by TCRdb on the RACE reads, yielding one entry per CDR3 protein. For this entry, the V and J calls and clone size follow TCRdb and not the study's own pipeline. Found here are a few hundred thousand distinct CDR3 sequences, roughly 5% of them singletons; the top ten hold under 2.5%. Time point given: patch test 1, 2 weeks after DPC sensitization. The treatment: therapeutic diphenylcyclopropenone sensitization with weekly scalp DPC. This clonotype was observed many times. Its antigen is still unknown. Germline V gene sequence: CDR1 SEHNR, CDR2 FQNEAQ (reference sequence). This CDR3 comprises 14 residues. Trimming removed 2 bases at V and 3 bases at J, with 10 bases between.

This TCR derives from a woman between 45 and 60 years old with alopecia areata. Some clones in this sample may be carry-over from other donors' samples. The specimen was whole blood, collected in connection with sensitization to the hapten diphenylcyclopropenone (DPC). The chain uses TRBV7-9 and TRBJ1-1, with D possibly matching TRBD1 (5 bases). The CDR3 DNA is TGTGCCAGCAGCTTAACATGGGGGGACACTGAAGCTTTCTTT. Translating gives CASSLTWGDTEAFF. Based on the CDR3 plus reference TRBV7-9 and TRBJ1-1, the full variable domain is DTGVSQNPRHKITKRGQNVTFRCDPISEHNRLYWYRQTLGQGPEFLTYFQNEAQLEKSRLLSDRFSAERPKGSFSTLEIQRTEQGDSAMYLCASSLTWGDTEAFFGQGTRLTVV.